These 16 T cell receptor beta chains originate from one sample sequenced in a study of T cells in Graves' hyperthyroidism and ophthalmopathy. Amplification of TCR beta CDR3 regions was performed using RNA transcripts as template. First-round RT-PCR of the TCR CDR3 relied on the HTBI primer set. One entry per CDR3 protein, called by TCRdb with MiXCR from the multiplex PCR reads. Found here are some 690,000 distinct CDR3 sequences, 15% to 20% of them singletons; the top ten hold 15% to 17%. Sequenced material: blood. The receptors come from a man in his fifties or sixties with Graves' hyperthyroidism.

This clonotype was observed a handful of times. This CDR3 is CASSGGGYGYTF. The DNA of the CDR3 is TGTGCCAGCAGTGGGGGAGGCTATGGCTACACCTTC. The chain recombines TRBV6-1 with TRBJ1-2; D unresolved. The CDR3 is 12 amino acids. Trimming removed 4 bases from V and 4 bases from J, with 7 bases in between. CDR1 and CDR2 (germline): MNHNS, SASEGT.

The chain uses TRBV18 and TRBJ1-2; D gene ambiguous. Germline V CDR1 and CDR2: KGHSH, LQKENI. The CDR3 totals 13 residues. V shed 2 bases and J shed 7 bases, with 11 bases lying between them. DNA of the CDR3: TGTGCCAGCTCACCAGATAAGGGTTTTGGCTACACCTTC. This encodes CASSPDKGFGYTF. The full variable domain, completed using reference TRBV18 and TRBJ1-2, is NAGVMQNPRHLVRRRGQEARLRCSPMKGHSHVYWYRQLPEEGLKFMVYLQKENIIDESGMPKERFSAEFPKEGPSILRIQQVVRGDSAAYFCASSPDKGFGYTFGSGTRLTVV.

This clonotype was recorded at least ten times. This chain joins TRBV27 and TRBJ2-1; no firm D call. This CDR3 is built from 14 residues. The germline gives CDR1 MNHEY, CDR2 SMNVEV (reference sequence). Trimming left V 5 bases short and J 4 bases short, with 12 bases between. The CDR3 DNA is TGTGCCAGCAGTACGACCTGGGGATACAATGAGCAGTTCTTC. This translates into CASSTTWGYNEQFF.

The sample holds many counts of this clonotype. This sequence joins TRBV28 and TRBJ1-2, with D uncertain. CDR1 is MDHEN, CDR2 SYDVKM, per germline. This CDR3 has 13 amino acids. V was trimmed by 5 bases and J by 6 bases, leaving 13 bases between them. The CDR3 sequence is CASSPDPGHGYTF. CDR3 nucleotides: TGTGCCAGCAGTCCGGATCCGGGCCATGGCTACACCTTC.

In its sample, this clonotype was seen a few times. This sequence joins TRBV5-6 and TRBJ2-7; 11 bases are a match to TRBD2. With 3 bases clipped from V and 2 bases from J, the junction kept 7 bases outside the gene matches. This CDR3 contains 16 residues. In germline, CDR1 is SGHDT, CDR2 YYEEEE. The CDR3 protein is CASSSSGRPLAYEQYF. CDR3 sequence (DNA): TGTGCCAGCAGCTCTAGCGGGAGGCCCCTTGCCTACGAGCAGTACTTC.

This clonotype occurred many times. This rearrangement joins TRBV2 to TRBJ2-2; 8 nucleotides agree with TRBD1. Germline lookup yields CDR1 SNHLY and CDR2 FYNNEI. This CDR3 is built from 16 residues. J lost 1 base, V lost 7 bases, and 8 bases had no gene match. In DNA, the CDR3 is TGTGCCAGCACTCTCGCCGGGACAGGGAACACCGGGGAGCTGTTTTTT. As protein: CASTLAGTGNTGELFF. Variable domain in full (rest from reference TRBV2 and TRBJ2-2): EPEVTQTPSHQVTQMGQEVILRCVPISNHLYFYWYRQILGQKVEFLVSFYNNEISEKSEIFDDQFSVERPDGSNFTLKIRSTKLEDSAMYFCASTLAGTGNTGELFFGEGSRLTVL.

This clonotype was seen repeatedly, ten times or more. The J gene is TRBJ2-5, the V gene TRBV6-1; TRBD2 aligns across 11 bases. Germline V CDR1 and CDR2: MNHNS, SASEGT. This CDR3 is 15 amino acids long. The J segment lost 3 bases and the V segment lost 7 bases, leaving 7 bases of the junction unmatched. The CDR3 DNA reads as TGTGCCAGCAATTCGGGGACTAGCGGCAAAGAGACCCAGTACTTC. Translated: CASNSGTSGKETQYF.

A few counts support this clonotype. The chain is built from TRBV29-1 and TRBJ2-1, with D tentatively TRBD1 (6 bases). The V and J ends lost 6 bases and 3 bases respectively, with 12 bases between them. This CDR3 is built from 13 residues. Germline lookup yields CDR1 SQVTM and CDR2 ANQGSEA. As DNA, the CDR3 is TGCAGCGTCTCCCGGGACAACTACAATGAGCAGTTCTTC. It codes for CSVSRDNYNEQFF.

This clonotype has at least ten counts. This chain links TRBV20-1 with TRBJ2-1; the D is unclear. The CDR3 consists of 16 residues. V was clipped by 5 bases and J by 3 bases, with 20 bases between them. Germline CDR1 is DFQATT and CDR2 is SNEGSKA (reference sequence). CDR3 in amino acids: CSAAISADPYYNEQFF. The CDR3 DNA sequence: TGCAGTGCTGCGATTTCCGCGGACCCTTACTACAATGAGCAGTTCTTC.

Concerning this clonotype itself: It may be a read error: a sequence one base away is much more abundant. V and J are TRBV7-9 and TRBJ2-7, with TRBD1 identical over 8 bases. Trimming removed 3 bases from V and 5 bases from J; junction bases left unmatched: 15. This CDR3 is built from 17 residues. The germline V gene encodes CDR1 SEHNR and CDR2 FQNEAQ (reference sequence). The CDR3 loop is CASSLGLGQGQLNEQYF. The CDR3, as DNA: TGTGCCAGCAGCTTGGGATTAGGACAGGGACAACTCAACGAGCAGTACTTC.

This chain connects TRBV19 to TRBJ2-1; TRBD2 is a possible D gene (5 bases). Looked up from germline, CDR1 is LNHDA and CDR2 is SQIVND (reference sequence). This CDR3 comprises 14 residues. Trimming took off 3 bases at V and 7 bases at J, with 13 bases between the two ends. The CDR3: CASSMASFENEQFF. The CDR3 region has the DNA TGTGCCAGTAGTATGGCTAGCTTCGAGAATGAGCAGTTCTTC. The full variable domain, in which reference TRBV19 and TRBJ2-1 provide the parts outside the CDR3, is DGGITQSPKYLFRKEGQNVTLSCEQNLNHDAMYWYRQDPGQGLRLIYYSQIVNDFQKGDIAEGYSVSREKKESFPLTVTSAQKNPTAFYLCASSMASFENEQFFGPGTRLTVL.

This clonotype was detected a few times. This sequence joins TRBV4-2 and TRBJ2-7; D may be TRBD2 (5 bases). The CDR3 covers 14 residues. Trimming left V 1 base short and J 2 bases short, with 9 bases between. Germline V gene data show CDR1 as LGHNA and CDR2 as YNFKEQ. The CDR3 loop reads CASSQVGIPYEQYF. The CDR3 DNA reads TGTGCCAGCAGCCAAGTCGGGATCCCCTACGAGCAGTACTTC.

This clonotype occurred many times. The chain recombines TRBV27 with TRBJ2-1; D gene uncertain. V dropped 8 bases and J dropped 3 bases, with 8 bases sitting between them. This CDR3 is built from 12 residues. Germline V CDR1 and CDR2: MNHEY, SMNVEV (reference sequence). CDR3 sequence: CASVAGYNEQFF. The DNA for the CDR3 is TGTGCCAGCGTGGCTGGCTACAATGAGCAGTTCTTC.

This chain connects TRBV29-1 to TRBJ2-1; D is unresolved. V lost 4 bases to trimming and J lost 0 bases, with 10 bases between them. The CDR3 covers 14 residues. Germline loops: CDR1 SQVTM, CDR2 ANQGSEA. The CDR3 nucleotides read TGCAGCGTTGTGACTGATCTCTCCTACAATGAGCAGTTCTTC. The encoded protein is CSVVTDLSYNEQFF.

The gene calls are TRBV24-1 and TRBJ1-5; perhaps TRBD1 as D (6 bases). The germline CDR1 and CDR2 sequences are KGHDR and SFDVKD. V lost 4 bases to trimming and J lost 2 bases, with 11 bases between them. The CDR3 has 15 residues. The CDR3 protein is CATSEAGGGNQPQHF. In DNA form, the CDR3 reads TGTGCCACCAGTGAGGCGGGGGGCGGCAATCAGCCCCAGCATTTT.

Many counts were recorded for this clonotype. CDR3 bases: TGTGCCAGCAGCTCCGTAGCGTTAGACACAGATACGCAGTATTTT. This sequence encodes CASSSVALDTDTQYF. V gene TRBV7-8 combines with J gene TRBJ2-3, with D perhaps TRBD2 (5 bases). The CDR3 sequence is 15 residues long. Germline V gives CDR1 SGHVS, CDR2 FQNEAQ. The V end was cut by 4 bases, the J end by 2 bases, with 13 bases between.